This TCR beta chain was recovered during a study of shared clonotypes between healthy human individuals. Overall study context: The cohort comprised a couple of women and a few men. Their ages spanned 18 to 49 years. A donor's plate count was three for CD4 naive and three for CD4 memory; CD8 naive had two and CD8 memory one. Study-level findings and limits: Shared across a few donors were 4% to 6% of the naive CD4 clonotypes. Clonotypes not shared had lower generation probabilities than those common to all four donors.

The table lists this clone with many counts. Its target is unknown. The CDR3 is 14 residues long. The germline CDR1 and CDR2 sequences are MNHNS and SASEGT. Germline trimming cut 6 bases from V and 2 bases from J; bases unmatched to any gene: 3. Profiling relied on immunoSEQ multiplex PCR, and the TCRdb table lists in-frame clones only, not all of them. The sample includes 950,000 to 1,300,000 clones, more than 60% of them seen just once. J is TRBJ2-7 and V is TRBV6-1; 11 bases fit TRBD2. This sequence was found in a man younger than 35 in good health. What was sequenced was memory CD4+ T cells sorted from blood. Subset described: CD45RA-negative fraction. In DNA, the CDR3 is TGTGCCAGCAGGCTAGCGGGGGGCGCCTACGAGCAGTACTTC. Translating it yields CASRLAGGAYEQYF.